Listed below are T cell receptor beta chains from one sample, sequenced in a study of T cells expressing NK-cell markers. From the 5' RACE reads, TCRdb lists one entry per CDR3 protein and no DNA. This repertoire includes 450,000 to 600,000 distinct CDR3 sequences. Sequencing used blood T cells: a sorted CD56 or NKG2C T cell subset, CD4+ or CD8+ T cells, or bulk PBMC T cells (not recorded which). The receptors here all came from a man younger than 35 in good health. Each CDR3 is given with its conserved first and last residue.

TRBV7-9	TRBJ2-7	CASGKGGESYEQYF
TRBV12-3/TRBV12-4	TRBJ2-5	CASSLGTPLRGETQYF
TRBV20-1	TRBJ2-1	CSASGGDFRNNEQFF
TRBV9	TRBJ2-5	CASSAGQLQETQYF
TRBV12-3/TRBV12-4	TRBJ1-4	CASSPGVRKDNEKLFF
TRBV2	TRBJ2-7	CASSPTPRSSYEQYF
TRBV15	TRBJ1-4	CATSRDLTGSNEKLFF
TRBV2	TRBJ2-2	CASSPLGTAANTGELFF
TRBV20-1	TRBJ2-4	CSAVGPMAPTNIQYF
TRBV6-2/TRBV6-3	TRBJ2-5	CASSYSASGQETQYF
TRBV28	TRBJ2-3	CASIRGLATDTQYF
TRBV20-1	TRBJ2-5	CSARDGSQGEETQYF
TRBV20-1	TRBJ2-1	CSEEVGTSGSYEQFF
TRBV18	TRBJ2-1	CASSPPTAGKQFF
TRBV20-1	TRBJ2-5	CSASYTGGTQYF
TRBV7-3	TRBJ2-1	CASSPSGGEQFF
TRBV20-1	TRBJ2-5	CSARDLRQGPQETQYF
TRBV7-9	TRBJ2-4	CASSPTKGVGNIQYF
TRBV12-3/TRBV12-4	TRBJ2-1	CASSPSSGPYNEQFF
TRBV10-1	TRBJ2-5	CASSETRREETQYF
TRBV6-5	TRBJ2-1	CASSRDYQYNEQFF
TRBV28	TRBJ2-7	CASSLAPGASVYEQYF
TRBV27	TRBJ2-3	CASRSGTHISDTQYF
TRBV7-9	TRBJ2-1	CASSSLGQGHHNEQFF
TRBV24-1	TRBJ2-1	CATSDLFNEQFF
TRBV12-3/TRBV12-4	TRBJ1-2	CASSLGPGRANYGYTF
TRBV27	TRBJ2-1	CASRSLAGGLLDEQFF
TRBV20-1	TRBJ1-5	CSASSGQGRSQPQHF
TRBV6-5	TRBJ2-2	CASSYWSRQENTGELFF
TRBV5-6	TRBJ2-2	CASSLVGQGELFF
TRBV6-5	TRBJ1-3	CASSRPGLLETTIYF
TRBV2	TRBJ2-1	CASSPYSEQFF
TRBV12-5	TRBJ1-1	CASGSPFANTEAFF
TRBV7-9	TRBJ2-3	CASRRNRTGSDTQYF
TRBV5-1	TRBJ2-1	CASSLRTGEVYNEQFF
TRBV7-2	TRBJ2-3	CASRKGFSTDTQYF
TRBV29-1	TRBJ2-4	CSVAGHLAKNIQYF
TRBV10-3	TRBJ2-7	CAISEPGLGGGEQYF
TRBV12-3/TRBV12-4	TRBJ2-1	CASGRQGSTHFSPNEQFF
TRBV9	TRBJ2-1	CASRPGGGLGLNEQFF
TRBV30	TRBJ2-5	CAWSGDRGFQETQYF
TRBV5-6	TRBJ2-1	CASSLARQEAYNEQFF
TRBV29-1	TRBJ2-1	CSAEAGVKNEQFF
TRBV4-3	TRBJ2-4	CASSQDDMGIQYF
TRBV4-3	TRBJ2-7	CASSQSSTNSYEQYF
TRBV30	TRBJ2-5	CAWGTGTEFQETQYF
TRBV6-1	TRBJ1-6	CASRLSGQGNSPLHF
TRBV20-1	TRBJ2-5	CSVQKTSGGEETQYF
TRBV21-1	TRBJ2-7	CASSSGTVSYEQYF
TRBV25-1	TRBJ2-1	CASSVGRASYNEQFF
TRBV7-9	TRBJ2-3	CASSLNLDTQYF
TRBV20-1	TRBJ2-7	CSANPPGTAYEQYF
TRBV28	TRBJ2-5	CASSLSAGVRSETQYF
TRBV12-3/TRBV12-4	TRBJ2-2	CASTLRPFGGELFF
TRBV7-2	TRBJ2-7	CASRLREGFVYEQYF
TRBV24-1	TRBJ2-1	CATSDFRDRDHNEQFF
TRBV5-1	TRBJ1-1	CASSRPRDRSADTEAFF
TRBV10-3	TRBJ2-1	CAISEASSVHNEQFF
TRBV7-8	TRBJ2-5	CASSLGLRRASYQETQYF
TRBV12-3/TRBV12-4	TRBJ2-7	CASRKSGIGEQYF